The next 18 T cell receptor beta chains were all read from a single sample in a study of CD8 T cell repertoires and HIV-1 epitope variants. TCRdb's table, derived via immunoSEQ multiplex PCR, lists solely in-frame clones and lacks some. The sample lists 80,000 to 95,000 clones; almost 75% were seen once. Material: uncultured baseline CD8+ T cells from peripheral blood mononuclear cells (PBMCs). All receptors come from a male donor with HIV.

There are a few counts of this clone. The V call is TRBV28, the J call TRBJ1-1, with D perhaps matching TRBD1 (5 bases). The germline V gene encodes CDR1 MDHEN and CDR2 SYDVKM. This CDR3 comprises 12 residues. V was trimmed by 5 bases and J by 5 bases, leaving 9 bases between them. CDR3 DNA: TGTGCCAGCAGTCGGGGGTCGACTGAAGCTTTCTTT. Translation gives CASSRGSTEAFF.

This sequence joins TRBV30 and TRBJ1-1; no clear D. This CDR3 region has 12 residues. Deletions cut 1 base from V and 5 bases from J, with 8 bases between. From germline, CDR1 is GTSNPN and CDR2 SVGIG (reference sequence). The CDR3 DNA follows: TGTGCCTGGAGTGAGAGTTGGACTGAAGCTTTCTTT. Amino acid sequence: CAWSESWTEAFF.

V gene TRBV28 combines with J gene TRBJ2-1; D ambiguous. Trimming left V 4 bases short and J 3 bases short, with 19 bases between. Germline V lookup: CDR1 MDHEN, CDR2 SYDVKM. This CDR3 is 17 amino acids long. In DNA, the CDR3 is TGTGCCAGCAGTTCCGGCCGATTGGCGGAGTTCTACAATGAGCAGTTCTTC. Protein product: CASSSGRLAEFYNEQFF.

The chain uses TRBV5-5 and TRBJ2-7; D remains unclear. CDR1 and CDR2 from the germline V gene are SGHKS and YYEKEE (reference sequence). The V end was cut by 0 bases, the J end by 3 bases, with 13 bases between. The CDR3 length is 15 residues. CDR3 bases: TGTGCCAGCAGCTTGGGGGGAAGTGCGAACTACGAGCAGTACTTC. It translates to CASSLGGSANYEQYF.

The chain recombines TRBV7-9 with TRBJ2-1; D possibly corresponds to TRBD1 (6 bases). This CDR3 has 12 amino acids. Per germline, CDR1 SEHNR and CDR2 FQNEAQ (reference sequence). V lost 5 bases and J lost 6, with 8 bases in between. As DNA, the CDR3 is TGTGCCAGCAGCCCGGACAGCAATGAGCAGTTCTTC. Translating gives CASSPDSNEQFF. The variable domain in full, with the rest retrieved from reference TRBV7-9 and TRBJ2-1, is DTGVSQNPRHKITKRGQNVTFRCDPISEHNRLYWYRQTLGQGPEFLTYFQNEAQLEKSRLLSDRFSAERPKGSFSTLEIQRTEQGDSAMYLCASSPDSNEQFFGPGTRLTVL.

V usage is TRBV5-1 and J usage is TRBJ1-3; D remains unclear. CDR1 and CDR2 (germline): SGHRS, YFSETQ. This CDR3 contains 15 residues. V lost 4 bases and J 2 bases, leaving 13 bases between the germline ends. The CDR3 DNA is TGCGCCAGCAGCCAGCAGATAGGGCCTGGAAACACCATATATTTT. Its translation is CASSQQIGPGNTIYF.

The chain employs TRBV18 and TRBJ2-7; D may be TRBD1 or TRBD2 (7 bases each). V lost 0 bases, J lost 5 bases, and 14 bases lay in between. Germline V gives CDR1 KGHSH, CDR2 LQKENI. The CDR3 is 15 residues long. DNA for the CDR3: TGTGCCAGCTCACCACCGGGAGGGGGCAGGGACGAGCAGTACTTC. Protein: CASSPPGGGRDEQYF.

The chain has TRBV28 and TRBJ1-1, with D perhaps matching TRBD1 (6 bases). From germline, CDR1 is MDHEN and CDR2 SYDVKM. Trimming removed 2 bases from V and 7 bases from J, with 11 bases in between. There are 13 residues in the CDR3. DNA of the CDR3: TGTGCCAGCAGTTTAGGGGAGGGGGGTGAAGCTTTCTTT. This sequence encodes CASSLGEGGEAFF.

In this sample, this clone turned up a few times. The chain recombines TRBV12-5 with TRBJ1-2; D ambiguous. V lost 1 base to trimming and J lost 3 bases, with 12 bases between them. Germline V gene lookup returns CDR1 LGHNT and CDR2 FRNRAP. The CDR3 runs to 15 residues. This CDR3 is CASGLARTEDYGYTF. CDR3 DNA sequence: TGTGCTAGTGGTTTGGCCAGGACGGAAGACTATGGCTACACCTTC.

V usage is TRBV11-2 and J usage is TRBJ1-2, with unresolved D. This CDR3 has 13 residues. From germline, CDR1 is SGHAT and CDR2 FQNNGV. V gave up 3 bases and J gave up 8 bases, with 13 bases separating them. The CDR3 DNA reads as TGTGCCAGCAGCTTGGCACTCCAGGAGGGCTACACCTTC. This gives the protein CASSLALQEGYTF.

The chain has TRBV4-3 and TRBJ2-2, with D uncertain. V was pared by 0 bases and J by 2 bases, with 10 bases between. The germline V gene encodes CDR1 LGHNA and CDR2 YSLEER. This CDR3 has 16 amino acids. CDR3 bases: TGCGCCAGCAGCCAAGATAGGGCAGGAAACACCGGGGAGCTGTTTTTT. Its protein is CASSQDRAGNTGELFF.

This chain uses TRBV6-1 with TRBJ1-2, with TRBD1 matching 7 bases. V lost 6 bases to trimming and J lost 0 bases; unmatched junction nucleotides: 7. Germline V gives CDR1 MNHNS, CDR2 SASEGT. The CDR3 spans 15 residues. Here the CDR3 reads CASRQPGGANYGYTF. Here the CDR3 DNA reads TGTGCCAGCAGGCAGCCAGGGGGAGCTAACTATGGCTACACCTTC.

This sequence joins TRBV5-1 and TRBJ1-4; TRBD1 is a possible D gene (6 bases). CDR3 length: 15 residues. V lost 4 bases to trimming and J lost 7 bases, with 17 bases between them. The germline V gene encodes CDR1 SGHRS and CDR2 YFSETQ. CDR3 nucleotides: TGCGCCAGCAGCCGTGAGGGGGAACATGGTGAAAAACTGTTTTTT. This gives the protein CASSREGEHGEKLFF. Complete variable domain (other parts from reference TRBV5-1 and TRBJ1-4): KAGVTQTPRYLIKTRGQQVTLSCSPISGHRSVSWYQQTPGQGLQFLFEYFSETQRNKGNFPGRFSGRQFSNSRSEMNVSTLELGDSALYLCASSREGEHGEKLFFGSGTQLSVL.

The chain combines TRBV27 with TRBJ1-2; 7 positions match TRBD1. The CDR3 runs to 14 residues. With V trimmed by 5 bases and J by 4 bases, 7 bases remained unmatched. Germline V CDR1 and CDR2: MNHEY, SMNVEV (reference sequence). The CDR3 here is CASSDRVAGYGYTF. For the CDR3, the DNA is TGTGCCAGCAGTGACAGGGTTGCAGGCTATGGCTACACCTTC.

V is TRBV18 and J is TRBJ2-3, with D perhaps matching TRBD1 or TRBD2 (5 bases each). The CDR3 is 15 amino acids. V was trimmed by 3 bases and J by 0 bases, leaving 10 bases between them. Per the germline V gene, CDR1 is KGHSH and CDR2 is LQKENI. The CDR3 DNA sequence: TGTGCCAGCTCACCGGTGGGGGAAAGCACAGATACGCAGTATTTT. As protein: CASSPVGESTDTQYF.

The chain couples TRBV27 to TRBJ2-2; 7 bases are shared with TRBD1. The CDR3 consists of 15 residues. Trimming took 2 bases from V and 3 from J; bases not matched to a gene: 3. Germline V CDR1 and CDR2: MNHEY, SMNVEV (reference sequence). CDR3 protein: CASSLDTGDTGELFF. In DNA, the CDR3 is TGTGCCAGCAGTTTAGACACAGGGGACACCGGGGAGCTGTTTTTT.

The J gene is TRBJ2-5, the V gene TRBV7-6; no firm D call. V shed 0 bases and J shed 5 bases, with 19 bases lying between them. The CDR3 is 17 residues long. CDR1 SGHVS and CDR2 FNYEAQ come from the germline V gene. In DNA, the CDR3 is TGTGCCAGCAGCTTAGCCCCAGTACAGCCATCGAAGGAGACCCAGTACTTC. As protein: CASSLAPVQPSKETQYF. Full variable domain (missing parts from reference TRBV7-6 and TRBJ2-5): GAGVSQSPRYKVTKRGQDVALRCDPISGHVSLYWYRQALGQGPEFLTYFNYEAQQDKSGLPNDRFSAERPEGSISTLTIQRTEQRDSAMYRCASSLAPVQPSKETQYFGPGTRLLVL.

The chain combines TRBV6-5 with TRBJ1-2, with 7 bases fitting TRBD1. Germline V gene data show CDR1 as MNHEY and CDR2 as SVGAGI. The CDR3 length is 15 residues. J was trimmed by 4 bases and V by 2 bases; bases with no gene match: 7. The CDR3 nucleotides are TGTGCCAGCAGTTACAAGACAGGGTATACCTATGGCTACACCTTC. Amino acid sequence: CASSYKTGYTYGYTF.